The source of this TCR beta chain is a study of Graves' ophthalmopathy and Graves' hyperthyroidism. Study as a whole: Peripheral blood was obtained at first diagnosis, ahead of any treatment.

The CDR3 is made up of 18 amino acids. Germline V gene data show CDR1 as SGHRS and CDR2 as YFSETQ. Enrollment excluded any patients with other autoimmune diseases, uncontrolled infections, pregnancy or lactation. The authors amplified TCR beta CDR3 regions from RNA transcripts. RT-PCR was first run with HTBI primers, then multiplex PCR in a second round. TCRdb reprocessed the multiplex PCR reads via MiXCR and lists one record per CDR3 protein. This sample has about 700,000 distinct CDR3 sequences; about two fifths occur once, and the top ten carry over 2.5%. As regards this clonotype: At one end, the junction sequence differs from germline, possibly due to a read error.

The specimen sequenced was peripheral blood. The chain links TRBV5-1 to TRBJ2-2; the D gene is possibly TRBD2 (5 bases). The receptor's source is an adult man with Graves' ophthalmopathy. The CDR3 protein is CASSLLSLLSSGTGELFF. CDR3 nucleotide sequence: TGCGCTAGCAGCTTATTGTCGCTTCTTTCATCGGGGACCGGGGAGCTGTTTTTT.